Below are 30 T cell receptor beta chains sequenced from a single sample in a study of T cell changes during pregnancy in multiple sclerosis. TCRdb's copy holds only in-frame clones and misses some; the assay was immunoSEQ multiplex PCR. Found here are tens of thousands of clones, more than 75% of them singletons; the top ten hold just over 3%. This sample comprised CD8+ T cells from peripheral blood mononuclear cells, obtained before pregnancy. These receptors all come from a female donor with multiple sclerosis, enrolled in a pregnancy study.

The chain uses TRBV6-5 and TRBJ1-2, with D possibly matching TRBD1 (6 bases). V gave up 7 bases and J gave up 1 base, with 13 bases separating them. Germline assignment: CDR1 MNHEY and CDR2 SVGAGI. The CDR3 loop spans 14 amino acids. CDR3 nucleotides: TGTGCCAGCACTAGTGACAGGCTTAACTATGGCTACACCTTC. This encodes CASTSDRLNYGYTF.

V is TRBV9 and J is TRBJ2-3, with D possibly matching TRBD2 (7 bases). Per germline, CDR1 SGDLS and CDR2 YYNGEE. This CDR3 is 15 amino acids long. The ends were cut back, 4 bases at V and 7 bases at J, with 19 bases in the middle. CDR3 DNA sequence: TGTGCCAGCAGCCCCCCGGGGGGCTCTGAACATACGCAGTATTTT. Translating it yields CASSPPGGSEHTQYF.

The V call is TRBV4-1, the J call TRBJ2-5; possible D gene TRBD1, 5 bases. Germline CDR1 and CDR2: MGHRA and YSYEKL. This CDR3 contains 14 residues. Trimming removed 6 bases from V and 4 bases from J, with 15 bases in between. CDR3 sequence reads: CASRPFQGAETQYF. The CDR3 DNA follows: TGCGCCAGCAGACCCTTCCAGGGTGCAGAGACCCAGTACTTC.

This clone was recorded once. This chain uses TRBV7-9 with TRBJ2-2; TRBD1 is a possible D gene (5 bases). V dropped 5 bases and J dropped 1 base, with 11 bases sitting between them. The CDR3 totals 15 residues. Germline loops: CDR1 SEHNR, CDR2 FQNEAQ (reference sequence). CDR3 nucleotide sequence: TGTGCCAGCAGCCCACCGGACAAGAACACCGGGGAGCTGTTTTTT. Protein: CASSPPDKNTGELFF.

The chain recombines TRBV5-5 with TRBJ2-1; 10 bases match TRBD2. Germline CDR1 SGHKS, CDR2 YYEKEE (reference sequence). V gave up 0 bases and J gave up 8 bases; unmatched junction bases: 5. The CDR3 extends over 15 amino acids. CDR3 residues: CASSLERGGQYEQFF. DNA of the CDR3: TGTGCCAGCAGCTTGGAGCGGGGGGGGCAATATGAGCAGTTCTTC.

This sequence joins TRBV5-5 and TRBJ2-7; 11 nucleotides match TRBD2. V shed 0 bases and J 4 bases; nucleotides not matched to a gene: 3. The CDR3 spans 15 residues. Looked up from germline, CDR1 is SGHKS and CDR2 is YYEKEE (reference sequence). The CDR3 spells CASSLASGGTYEQYF. The CDR3, as DNA: TGTGCCAGCAGCTTGGCTAGCGGGGGGACTTACGAGCAGTACTTC.

The chain is built from TRBV9 and TRBJ1-3; D possibly corresponds to TRBD1 (5 bases). Germline CDR1 reads SGDLS; CDR2 reads YYNGEE. V lost 4 bases, J lost 2 bases, and 10 bases lay in between. The CDR3 contains 14 residues. The CDR3 loop reads CASSPGGTGNTIYF. The DNA of the CDR3 is TGTGCCAGCAGCCCCGGGGGGACTGGAAACACCATATATTTT.

The chain uses TRBV2 and TRBJ2-1; D unresolved. Germline V gene sequence: CDR1 SNHLY, CDR2 FYNNEI. The CDR3 consists of 16 residues. V lost 4 bases, J lost 3 bases, and 16 bases lay in between. The CDR3 region is CASSAGTVVNYNEQFF. In DNA form, the CDR3 reads TGTGCCAGCAGTGCCGGCACAGTGGTTAACTACAATGAGCAGTTCTTC.

The rearrangement links TRBV7-8 to TRBJ1-5; possibly TRBD1 for D (5 bases). The V gene's germline CDR1 is SGHVS and CDR2 FQNEAQ. The germline V and J ends were trimmed by 1 base and 9 bases, with 13 bases remaining between them. The CDR3 consists of 14 residues. This CDR3 reads CASSLGQGAPPQHF. CDR3 nucleotide sequence: TGTGCCAGCAGCTTAGGGCAGGGTGCCCCGCCCCAGCATTTT.

The J gene is TRBJ2-7, the V gene TRBV27, with 11 bases matching TRBD2. V was clipped by 3 bases and J by 5 bases; unmatched bases: 6. From germline, CDR1 is MNHEY and CDR2 SMNVEV (reference sequence). CDR3 length: 15 residues. For the CDR3, the DNA is TGTGCCAGCAGTTTGGCTAGCGGGGGGAGAAACGAGCAGTACTTC. It encodes CASSLASGGRNEQYF.

The rearrangement joins TRBV4-1 to TRBJ1-1; no clear D. Deletions cut 5 bases from V and 0 bases from J, with 10 bases between. Germline V gene sequence: CDR1 MGHRA, CDR2 YSYEKL. This CDR3 region has 14 residues. The CDR3 DNA is TGCGCCAGCAGCTTTACATCCTTGAACACTGAAGCTTTCTTT. This sequence encodes CASSFTSLNTEAFF.

The rearrangement joins TRBV9 to TRBJ1-1; 7 bases are shared with TRBD1. In germline, CDR1 is SGDLS, CDR2 YYNGEE. CDR3 length: 14 residues. V trimming: 1 base; J trimming: 5 bases; junction bases outside the gene matches: 5. As DNA, the CDR3 is TGTGCCAGCAGCGTAACGGTCAGGGGGACTGAAGCTTTCTTT. Translating gives CASSVTVRGTEAFF.

CDR3 nucleotides: TGTGCCAGCAGCCGAGGGGGGGGTTTCACAGATACGCAGTATTTT. As protein: CASSRGGGFTDTQYF. The chain uses TRBV7-2 and TRBJ2-3; a possible D gene is TRBD2 (7 bases). The CDR3 contains 15 residues. Germline CDR1 is SGHTA and CDR2 is FQGNSA. V lost 5 bases and J lost 2, with 14 bases in between.

The genes are TRBV19 and TRBJ1-1, with D hard to call. Germline-derived CDR1 and CDR2 are LNHDA and SQIVND (reference sequence). The CDR3 is made up of 13 amino acids. V was clipped by 4 bases and J by 0 bases, with 6 bases between them. The CDR3 spells CASSNTLNTEAFF. The CDR3, as DNA: TGTGCCAGTAGTAATACTCTGAACACTGAAGCTTTCTTT.

V usage is TRBV6-5 and J usage is TRBJ2-1, with TRBD2 identical over 9 bases. The CDR3 runs 15 residues. Trimming took 6 bases from V and 6 from J; bases not matched to a gene: 9. Germline V gives CDR1 MNHEY, CDR2 SVGAGI. The CDR3 region has the DNA TGTGCCAGCAGCCATCCGGGACTAGCAAGCAATGAGCAGTTCTTC. It is translated as CASSHPGLASNEQFF.

V usage is TRBV5-1 and J usage is TRBJ2-1, with D possibly being TRBD2 (7 bases). Germline V gives CDR1 SGHRS, CDR2 YFSETQ. Trimming took 6 bases from V and 4 from J, leaving 14 bases between them. The CDR3 is 14 amino acids. The CDR3 nucleotides are TGCGCCAGCACCCTGGGGGGGGCTTACAATGAGCAGTTCTTC. This encodes CASTLGGAYNEQFF.

The chain couples TRBV4-3 to TRBJ1-1; D perhaps matches TRBD1 (5 bases). V lost 0 bases and J lost 2, with 10 bases in between. The CDR3 extends over 15 amino acids. Looked up from germline, CDR1 is LGHNA and CDR2 is YSLEER. The CDR3 sequence: CASSQDSTDNTEAFF. The CDR3, as DNA: TGCGCCAGCAGCCAAGATTCGACAGACAACACTGAAGCTTTCTTT.

V and J are TRBV7-8 and TRBJ1-2; TRBD1 aligns across 7 bases. The CDR3 contains 14 residues. Losses at the gene ends were 4 bases for V and 5 bases for J; bases not matched to a gene: 7. The germline V gene encodes CDR1 SGHVS and CDR2 FQNEAQ. The CDR3 region has the DNA TGTGCCAGCAGCTCTACAGGGGCGGCTTATGGCTACACCTTC. Amino acid sequence: CASSSTGAAYGYTF.

Notes on this clone: This same CDR3 is encoded by further DNA sequences in the sample. The rearrangement links TRBV9 to TRBJ1-6; D remains unclear. CDR1 and CDR2 (germline): SGDLS, YYNGEE. Deletions cut 0 bases from V and 9 bases from J, with 10 bases between. The CDR3 is made up of 14 amino acids. This CDR3 reads CASSVGGGRSPLHF. The CDR3 nucleotides are TGTGCCAGCAGCGTAGGTGGAGGGCGTTCACCCCTCCACTTT.

CDR3 region: CASSFPTGNYGYTF. CDR3 sequence (DNA): TGTGCCAGCAGCTTCCCGACAGGAAACTATGGCTACACCTTC. The rearrangement joins TRBV5-8 to TRBJ1-2; tentatively, D is TRBD1 (6 bases). CDR3 length: 14 amino acids. Trimming pared 2 bases from V and 2 bases from J, leaving 10 bases between. Looked up from germline, CDR1 is SGHTS and CDR2 is YDEGEE.

In its sample, this clone was seen once. This sequence joins TRBV25-1 and TRBJ1-4; TRBD1 is a possible D gene (6 bases). This CDR3 region has 15 residues. Germline V gene lookup returns CDR1 MGHDK and CDR2 SYGVNS. V lost 3 bases and J 8 bases, leaving 16 bases between the germline ends. CDR3 sequence reads: CASSEGGAEGEKLFF. The CDR3 nucleotides are TGTGCCAGCAGTGAGGGGGGGGCAGAGGGGGAAAAACTGTTTTTT.

This chain connects TRBV30 to TRBJ2-2; 8 positions agree with TRBD1. CDR3 size: 20 residues. Trimming removed 3 bases from V and 0 bases from J; junction bases left unmatched: 18. CDR1 is GTSNPN and CDR2 is SVGIG in the germline V gene (reference sequence). This chain's CDR3 is CAWRLIPGQTGVANTGELFF. CDR3 DNA: TGTGCCTGGAGACTCATCCCGGGACAGACAGGGGTCGCGAACACCGGGGAGCTGTTTTTT. The full variable domain, its missing parts supplied by reference TRBV30 and TRBJ2-2, is SQTIHQWPATLVQPVGSPLSLECTVEGTSNPNLYWYRQAAGRGLQLLFYSVGIGQISSEVPQNLSASRPQDRQFILSSKKLLLSDSGFYLCAWRLIPGQTGVANTGELFFGEGSRLTVL.

The rearrangement joins TRBV5-6 to TRBJ1-4; 8 bases align to TRBD1. CDR1 SGHDT and CDR2 YYEEEE come from the germline V gene. With V trimmed by 0 bases and J by 12 bases, 7 bases remained unmatched. CDR3 length: 14 residues. In DNA form, the CDR3 reads TGTGCCAGCAGCTTGGCGGCAGGGGGCGCGGAACTGTTTTTT. Its translation: CASSLAAGGAELFF.

This chain uses TRBV7-9 with TRBJ2-7, with no clear D. The CDR3 sequence is 12 residues long. Germline V gives CDR1 SEHNR, CDR2 FQNEAQ (reference sequence). Trimming shortened V by 0 bases and J by 7 bases, and 7 bases separated the two germline ends. CDR3 amino acids: CASSLAVREQYF. In DNA form, the CDR3 reads TGTGCCAGCAGCTTAGCGGTACGGGAGCAGTACTTC.

The chain has TRBV6-4 and TRBJ2-6; TRBD1 matches at 8 bases. The germline V gene encodes CDR1 MRHNA and CDR2 SNTAGT. The ends lost 6 bases at V and 0 bases at J; junction bases unmatched: 10. The CDR3 is made up of 18 amino acids. CDR3 sequence: CASSPTGTGVSGANVLTF. The CDR3, as DNA: TGTGCCAGCAGCCCCACCGGGACAGGAGTCTCTGGGGCCAACGTCCTGACTTTC.

This chain connects TRBV6-4 to TRBJ2-3; TRBD1 aligns across 7 bases. Trimming took 5 bases from V and 1 from J; bases not matched to a gene: 3. Germline CDR1 MRHNA, CDR2 SNTAGT. CDR3 length: 14 amino acids. In DNA, the CDR3 is TGTGCCAGCAGTCGGACAGGCGGCACAGATACGCAGTATTTT. It is translated as CASSRTGGTDTQYF.

The chain employs TRBV10-3 and TRBJ2-1; perhaps TRBD1 as D (5 bases). V dropped 3 bases and J dropped 1 base, with 7 bases sitting between them. Germline CDR1 is ENHRY and CDR2 is SYGVKD. The length of the CDR3 is 14 residues. The CDR3 sequence: CAISDRASYNEQFF. CDR3 in DNA: TGTGCCATCAGTGACAGGGCTTCCTACAATGAGCAGTTCTTC.

The chain links TRBV6-1 to TRBJ2-7; D remains unclear. Germline values: CDR1 MNHNS, CDR2 SASEGT. This CDR3 is 10 amino acids long. Trimming took off 6 bases at V and 4 bases at J, with 4 bases between the two ends. CDR3 sequence (DNA): TGTGCCAGCAGCGGGTACGAGCAGTACTTC. It translates to CASSGYEQYF.

The chain has TRBV9 and TRBJ2-5, with TRBD2 identical over 8 bases. This CDR3 is built from 15 residues. Germline V lookup: CDR1 SGDLS, CDR2 YYNGEE. The J segment lost 2 bases and the V segment lost 3 bases, leaving 6 bases of the junction unmatched. In nucleotides, the CDR3 is TGTGCCAGCAGCGAAGGGACTAGGTCTCAAGAGACCCAGTACTTC. This sequence encodes CASSEGTRSQETQYF.

J is TRBJ2-3 and V is TRBV19; TRBD1 might be the D (5 bases). The CDR3 runs to 14 residues. Germline V CDR1 and CDR2: LNHDA, SQIVND (reference sequence). Trimming took 3 bases from V and 2 from J, leaving 9 bases between them. The CDR3 DNA follows: TGTGCCAGTAGTATTCTAGGGGTCACAGATACGCAGTATTTT. It codes for CASSILGVTDTQYF.